These 21 T cell receptor beta chains share one sample of origin, sequenced in a study of cytotoxic CD8 clonotypes in ibrutinib-treated CLL. Sequenced by immunoSEQ multiplex PCR; TCRdb stores in-frame clones only, minus some. The repertoire holds 300,000 to 400,000 clones, with over 55% as singletons. Sequenced material: PBMCs, taken after 36 months of ibrutinib treatment. These TCRs come from a human donor with chronic lymphocytic leukemia.

V and J are TRBV2 and TRBJ2-1, with 10 bases fitting TRBD2. This CDR3 is 15 amino acids long. Trimming cost V 2 bases and J 4 bases; bases outside gene matches: 2. Per the germline V gene, CDR1 is SNHLY and CDR2 is FYNNEI. The CDR3 coding sequence is TGTGCCAGCAGTGAAAGTAGCGGGAGGTACAATGAGCAGTTCTTC. It encodes CASSESSGRYNEQFF.

The chain employs TRBV20-1 and TRBJ2-1; D is possibly TRBD2 (5 bases). Germline assignment: CDR1 DFQATT and CDR2 SNEGSKA (reference sequence). The CDR3 spans 11 residues. Trimming cost V 3 bases and J 10 bases, with 10 bases left between them. DNA of the CDR3: TGCAGTGCTAGTCGCCTAGCAGAGCAGTTCTTC. It translates to CSASRLAEQFF.

This clone was detected only a few times. This chain connects TRBV7-2 to TRBJ2-2; D unclear. The CDR3 extends over 14 amino acids. Per germline, CDR1 SGHTA and CDR2 FQGNSA. Trimming stripped 5 bases from V and 7 bases from J, with 14 bases between. As DNA, the CDR3 is TGTGCCAGCAGCAACCGGGCCGGTGGCGGGGAGCTGTTTTTT. It yields the protein CASSNRAGGGELFF.

This rearrangement joins TRBV6-5 to TRBJ2-7; D is tentatively TRBD1 or TRBD2 (5 bases each). The V gene lost 2 bases and the J gene lost 2 bases, with 10 bases spanning the gap. The CDR3 length is 14 residues. CDR1 is MNHEY and CDR2 is SVGAGI in the germline V gene. The CDR3 DNA is TGTGCCAGCAGTTACGGGGTGGGGGCCTACGAGCAGTACTTC. Its protein product is CASSYGVGAYEQYF.

DNA of the CDR3: TGCGCCAGCAGCCAAGAAAGTGGAGCAGGGAGCACAGATACGCAGTATTTT. As protein: CASSQESGAGSTDTQYF. The chain uses TRBV4-1 and TRBJ2-3; possibly TRBD1 for D (5 bases). The CDR3 is made up of 17 amino acids. The V gene's germline CDR1 is MGHRA and CDR2 YSYEKL. The V end lost 0 bases, the J end lost 0 bases, and 13 bases lay between the germline ends.

The chain recombines TRBV5-6 with TRBJ2-7, with D uncertain. The CDR3 totals 15 residues. Germline CDR1 SGHDT, CDR2 YYEEEE. Trimming took off 1 base at V and 3 bases at J, with 14 bases between the two ends. The CDR3 DNA reads as TGTGCCAGCAGCTTGCTTGGGCAGGACCACTACGAGCAGTACTTC. This translates into CASSLLGQDHYEQYF.

The V gene is TRBV5-1, the J gene TRBJ2-2; weak D call: TRBD1 (6 bases). This CDR3 comprises 15 residues. CDR1 is SGHRS and CDR2 is YFSETQ in the germline V gene. Between the trimmed V and J ends, which lost 4 bases and 1 base, there was a span of 11 bases. CDR3 amino acids: CASSATGQNTGELFF. The CDR3 region has the DNA TGCGCCAGCAGCGCCACGGGACAGAACACCGGGGAGCTGTTTTTT.

V usage is TRBV9 and J usage is TRBJ1-2; TRBD1 matches 9 bases. The CDR3 loop spans 14 amino acids. The germline gives CDR1 SGDLS, CDR2 YYNGEE. V shed 3 bases, J shed 7 bases, and the junction held 7 bases outside the gene matches. CDR3 coding DNA: TGTGCCAGCAGCGGCTTAACAGGGGGCAGTGGCTACACCTTC. Translating it yields CASSGLTGGSGYTF.

This clone was observed once. CDR3 sequence reads: CASSNAHTGAYEQYF. The DNA of the CDR3 is TGTGCCAGCAGCAACGCACACACAGGGGCCTACGAGCAGTACTTC. The rearrangement links TRBV6-5 to TRBJ2-7; TRBD1 matches 7 bases. The V segment lost 6 bases and the J segment 2 bases; nucleotides outside the gene matches: 10. Germline CDR1 and CDR2: MNHEY and SVGAGI. The CDR3 has 15 residues.

The rearrangement uses TRBV29-1 and TRBJ2-7; D unclear. Germline lookup yields CDR1 SQVTM and CDR2 ANQGSEA. The CDR3 extends over 10 amino acids. V was cut by 4 bases and J by 6 bases, with 7 bases left in between. CDR3 nucleotide sequence: TGCAGCGTTGGGGTTGGCGAGCAGTACTTC. The encoded protein is CSVGVGEQYF.

This clone was found a few times. This rearrangement joins TRBV29-1 to TRBJ2-3; TRBD2 might be the D (5 bases). The CDR3 has 11 amino acids. The germline V and J ends were trimmed by 6 bases and 4 bases, with 8 bases remaining between them. Germline CDR1 SQVTM, CDR2 ANQGSEA. CDR3: CSVSGADTQYF. In DNA, the CDR3 is TGCAGCGTGTCCGGGGCAGATACGCAGTATTTT.

The gene calls are TRBV4-1 and TRBJ2-7, with 8 bases lining up with TRBD1. Trimming took 3 bases from V and 4 from J; bases not matched to a gene: 8. There are 15 residues in the CDR3. CDR1 is MGHRA and CDR2 is YSYEKL in the germline V gene. As DNA, the CDR3 is TGCGCCAGCAGCCAGCAGGACAGGGCTTTGTACGAGCAGTACTTC. Translated, it gives CASSQQDRALYEQYF.

V and J are TRBV10-2 and TRBJ2-7; TRBD2 matches at 12 bases. V trimming: 3 bases; J trimming: 0 bases; junction bases outside the gene matches: 9. The CDR3 has 18 residues. CDR1 and CDR2 (germline): WSHSY, SAAADI. Written as DNA, the CDR3 is TGCGCCAGCAGTGATACCGGGACTAGCGGGCCAAGCTCCTACGAGCAGTACTTC. It yields the protein CASSDTGTSGPSSYEQYF.

Notes on this clone: A junction end diverges from the germline sequence, so it may reflect a read error. CDR3 residues: CASSLGADTQYF. Written as DNA, the CDR3 is TGTGCCAGCAGTTTAGGGGCAGATACGCAGTATTTT. The chain is built from TRBV7-9 and TRBJ2-3; tentatively, D is TRBD1 (5 bases). The CDR3 covers 12 residues. The germline V gene has CDR1 SEHNR and CDR2 FQNEAQ (reference sequence).

The V gene is TRBV27, the J gene TRBJ2-7; D gene unclear. Trimming pared 2 bases from V and 5 bases from J, leaving 10 bases between. Germline V gives CDR1 MNHEY, CDR2 SMNVEV (reference sequence). The CDR3 has 13 residues. The CDR3 loop is CASSLLGFHEQYF. The CDR3 coding sequence is TGTGCCAGCAGTTTACTGGGGTTCCACGAGCAGTACTTC.

This clone was recorded once. V usage is TRBV6-5 and J usage is TRBJ2-3, with 7 bases lining up with TRBD1. V lost 8 bases, J lost 2 bases, and 7 bases stayed unmatched. The length of the CDR3 is 14 residues. Per germline, CDR1 MNHEY and CDR2 SVGAGI. The CDR3 sequence: CASGNRGPTDTQYF. The CDR3 DNA reads as TGTGCCAGCGGTAACAGGGGACCCACAGATACGCAGTATTTT.

This clone has a handful of counts. CDR3 sequence: CASSVRDSPNTGELFF. CDR3 nucleotide sequence: TGTGCCAGCAGCGTGAGGGACAGCCCGAACACCGGGGAGCTGTTTTTT. The chain links TRBV9 to TRBJ2-2; TRBD1 matches 7 bases. CDR1 and CDR2 (germline): SGDLS, YYNGEE. The CDR3 consists of 16 residues. Trimming cost V 2 bases and J 0 bases; bases outside gene matches: 4.

This clone came up a few times. This chain links TRBV11-2 with TRBJ1-1; D is ambiguous. The V end lost 1 base, the J end lost 1 base, and 13 bases lay between the germline ends. CDR1 SGHAT and CDR2 FQNNGV come from the germline V gene. The CDR3 runs to 16 residues. DNA of the CDR3: TGTGCCAGCAGCTTAGTAGGGAGACGAGAGAACACTGAAGCTTTCTTT. This codes for CASSLVGRRENTEAFF.

The chain combines TRBV6-1 with TRBJ2-7; 7 nucleotides agree with TRBD1. The CDR3 has 14 residues. J was trimmed by 1 base and V by 6 bases; bases with no gene match: 6. Germline V gene data show CDR1 as MNHNS and CDR2 as SASEGT. For the CDR3, the DNA is TGTGCCAGCAGCGAGCCGGGACAGTCCTACGAGCAGTACTTC. Translating it yields CASSEPGQSYEQYF.

The rearrangement uses TRBV28 and TRBJ1-5; 7 bases match TRBD1. The J segment lost 4 bases and the V segment lost 5 bases, leaving 8 bases of the junction unmatched. The CDR3 runs to 15 residues. Germline V gene data show CDR1 as MDHEN and CDR2 as SYDVKM. The CDR3 loop is CASSKGTETNQPQHF. The CDR3 nucleotides read TGTGCCAGCAGTAAAGGGACAGAGACAAATCAGCCCCAGCATTTT.

This CDR3 is CASSLSGVGYGYTF. CDR3 bases: TGTGCCAGCAGCTTGTCAGGGGTCGGCTATGGCTACACCTTC. This chain joins TRBV5-6 and TRBJ1-2, with D maybe TRBD1 (6 bases). Germline CDR1 is SGHDT and CDR2 is YYEEEE. This CDR3 is built from 14 residues. V was pared by 1 base and J by 4 bases, with 11 bases between.